What follows describes a single T cell receptor beta chain. The J segment lost 3 bases and the V segment lost 5 bases, leaving 6 bases of the junction unmatched. This CDR3 has 14 amino acids. CDR1 and CDR2 (germline): SGHVS, FQNEAQ. Clones were read by immunoSEQ multiplex PCR, and TCRdb kept only the in-frame ones, dropping some. The sample has 200,000 to 250,000 clones, 70% to 90% seen once. These data belong to a study of blood T cell repertoires in COVID-19. Across the study: The origin of the acute and convalescent COVID-19 samples was the United States, Italy and Spain. Nucleic acid was either cDNA or gDNA, and it came from T cells, B-cell-depleted T cells, or PBMCs.

This chain links TRBV7-8 with TRBJ1-1, with 7 bases lining up with TRBD1. Sequenced input: PBMCs or T cells enriched from blood (not recorded which). This sequence was found in a woman in her 50s in a cohort exposed to, infected with or recovered from COVID-19 (not recorded which). CDR3 sequence: CASSRGRADTEAFF. CDR3 DNA sequence: TGTGCCAGCAGCAGGGGGCGCGCGGACACTGAAGCTTTCTTT.